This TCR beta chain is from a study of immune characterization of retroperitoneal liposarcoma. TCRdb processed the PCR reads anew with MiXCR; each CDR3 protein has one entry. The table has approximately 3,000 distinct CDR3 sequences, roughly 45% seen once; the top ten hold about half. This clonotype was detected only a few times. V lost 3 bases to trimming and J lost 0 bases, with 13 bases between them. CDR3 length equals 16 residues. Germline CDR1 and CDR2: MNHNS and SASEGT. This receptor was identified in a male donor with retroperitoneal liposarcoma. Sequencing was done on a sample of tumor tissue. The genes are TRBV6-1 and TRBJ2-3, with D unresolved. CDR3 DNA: TGTGCCAGCAGTGACAGTATAACCACTAGCACAGATACGCAGTATTTT. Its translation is CASSDSITTSTDTQYF.